This TCR beta chain was observed in a study of T-cell memory formation after mild COVID-19. Background on the study: Each donor largely had its own TCR clusters.

Constant-segment primers were used for 5'RACE, and the resulting TCR alpha and TCR beta cDNA libraries carried sample barcodes and UMIs. From the 5' RACE reads, TCRdb called clonotypes with MiXCR, one entry per CDR3 protein. The table includes about 190,000 distinct CDR3 sequences, over 9.5% detected once. Per germline, CDR1 SGHNT and CDR2 YYREEE (reference sequence). The CDR3 sequence is 13 residues long. V was clipped by 4 bases and J by 8 bases; unmatched bases: 5. V and J are TRBV5-4 and TRBJ1-2; 10 bases agree with TRBD1. The sequencing sample was made of PBMCs or a T cell subset sorted from them (not recorded which). The sequence came from a man aged 18-30 years who had mild COVID-19 (a few samples of this study predate the infection). Cell type and time point are not known. The CDR3 DNA reads as TGTGCCAGCAGCCTGGACAGGGGGGACGGCTACACCTTC. Translation: CASSLDRGDGYTF.